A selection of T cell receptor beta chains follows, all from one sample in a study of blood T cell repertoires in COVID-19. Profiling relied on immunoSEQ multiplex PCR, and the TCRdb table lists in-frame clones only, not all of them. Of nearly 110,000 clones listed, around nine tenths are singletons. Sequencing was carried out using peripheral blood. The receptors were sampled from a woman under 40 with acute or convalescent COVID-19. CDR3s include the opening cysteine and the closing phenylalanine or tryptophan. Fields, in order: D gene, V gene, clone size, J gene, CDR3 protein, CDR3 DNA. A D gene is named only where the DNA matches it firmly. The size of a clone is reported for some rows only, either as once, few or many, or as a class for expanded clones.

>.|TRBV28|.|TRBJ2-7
CASSYFGAGAYEQYF
TGTGCCAGCAGTTACTTTGGAGCGGGTGCCTACGAGCAGTACTTC
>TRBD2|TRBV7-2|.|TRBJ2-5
CASSLQDGRGETQYF
TGTGCCAGCAGCTTACAGGACGGGAGGGGGGAGACCCAGTACTTC
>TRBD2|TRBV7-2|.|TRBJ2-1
CASTYGTSGGNEQFF
TGTGCCAGCACCTACGGGACTAGCGGGGGCAATGAGCAGTTCTTC
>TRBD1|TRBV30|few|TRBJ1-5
CAWSGQAGRPQHF
TGTGCCTGGAGCGGACAGGCCGGTCGGCCCCAGCATTTT
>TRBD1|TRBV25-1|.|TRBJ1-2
CASSEPGTGTLGGYTF
TGTGCCAGCAGTGAGCCAGGGACAGGGACGCTGGGTGGCTACACCTTC
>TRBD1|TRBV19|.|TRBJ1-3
CASRDHRGPGNTIYF
TGTGCCAGTAGAGACCACAGGGGGCCAGGAAACACCATATATTTT
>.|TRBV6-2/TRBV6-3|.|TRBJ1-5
CASSLGVRQPQHF
TGTGCCAGCAGTCTCGGGGTCCGGCAGCCCCAGCATTTT
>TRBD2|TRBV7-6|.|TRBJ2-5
CASSSGLAGGPTQYF
TGTGCCAGCAGCTCCGGACTAGCGGGGGGGCCGACCCAGTACTTC
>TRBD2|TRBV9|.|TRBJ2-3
CASSVGQGLGITDTQYF
TGTGCCAGCAGCGTAGGCCAGGGACTAGGGATTACAGATACGCAGTATTTT
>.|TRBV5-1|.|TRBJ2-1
CASSLRTRDEQFF
TGCGCCAGCAGCCTCAGGACACGGGATGAGCAGTTCTTC
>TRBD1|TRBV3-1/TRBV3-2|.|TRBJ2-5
CAITRRGQGGRETQYF
TGTGCCATCACGCGACGGGGACAGGGTGGGCGAGAGACCCAGTACTTC
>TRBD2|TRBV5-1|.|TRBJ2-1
CASSLAGGTYNEQFF
TGCGCCAGCAGCCTAGCGGGGGGAACCTACAATGAGCAGTTCTTC
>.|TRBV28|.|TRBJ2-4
CASSFIDSFHIRYF
TGTGCCAGCAGTTTTATTGATTCGTTCCACATACGGTACTTC
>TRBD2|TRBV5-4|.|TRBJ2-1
CASSATSGGYNEQFF
TGTGCCAGCAGCGCCACTAGCGGGGGTTACAATGAGCAGTTCTTC
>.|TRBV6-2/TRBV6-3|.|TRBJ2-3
CASSTPGRGADTDTQYF
TGTGCCAGCAGTACCCCAGGTCGGGGGGCCGACACAGATACGCAGTATTTT
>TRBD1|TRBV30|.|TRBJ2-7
CAWSLTGHEQYF
TGTGCCTGGAGTTTGACAGGGCACGAGCAGTACTTC
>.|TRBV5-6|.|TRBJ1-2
CASSRGGNYGYTF
TGTGCCAGCAGCCGAGGGGGTAACTATGGCTACACCTTC
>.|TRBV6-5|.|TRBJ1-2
CASSSRENYGYTF
TGTGCCAGCAGTTCGAGGGAGAACTATGGCTACACCTTC
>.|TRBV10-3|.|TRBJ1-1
CAIKAGQSMNTEAFF
TGTGCCATCAAGGCAGGGCAATCCATGAACACTGAAGCTTTCTTT
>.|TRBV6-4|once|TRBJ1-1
CASSMRGFWNTEAFF
TGTGCCAGCTCAATGCGCGGTTTCTGGAACACTGAAGCTTTCTTT
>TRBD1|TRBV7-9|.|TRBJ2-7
CASSSTGTVSYEQYF
TGTGCCAGCAGCTCGACCGGGACAGTAAGCTACGAGCAGTACTTC
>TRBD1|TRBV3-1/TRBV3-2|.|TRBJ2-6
CASSQMDRGYGANVLTF
TGTGCCAGCAGCCAAATGGACAGGGGCTACGGGGCCAACGTCCTGACTTTC
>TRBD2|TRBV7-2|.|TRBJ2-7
CASSLSFRVAGAYEQYF
TGTGCCAGCAGCTTAAGTTTTCGGGTAGCGGGAGCCTACGAGCAGTACTTC
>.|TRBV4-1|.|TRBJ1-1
CASSQSDQGRTEAFF
TGCGCCAGCAGCCAGTCGGACCAGGGGAGAACTGAAGCTTTCTTT
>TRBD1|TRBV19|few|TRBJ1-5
CASSIGPTGGENQPQHF
TGTGCCAGTAGTATAGGCCCGACAGGGGGCGAAAATCAGCCCCAGCATTTT
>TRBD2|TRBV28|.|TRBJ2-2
CASSLPPGLAANTGELFF
TGTGCCAGCAGTTTACCCCCCGGACTAGCGGCTAACACCGGGGAGCTGTTTTTT
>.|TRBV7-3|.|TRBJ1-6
CASSQRQNSPLHF
TGTGCCAGCAGCCAGAGACAGAATTCACCCCTCCACTTT
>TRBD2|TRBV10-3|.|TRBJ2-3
CAISERSSGGFTDTQYF
TGTGCCATCAGTGAAAGGTCTAGCGGGGGCTTCACAGATACGCAGTATTTT
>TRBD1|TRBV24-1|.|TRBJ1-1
CATSNRGEAFF
TGTGCCACCAGTAACAGGGGAGAAGCTTTCTTT
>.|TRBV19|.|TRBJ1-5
CASSLTSPNQPQHF
TGTGCCAGTAGTTTGACTTCCCCCAATCAGCCCCAGCATTTT
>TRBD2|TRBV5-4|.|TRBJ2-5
CASSYFSGGAGETQYF
TGTGCCAGCAGCTATTTTAGCGGGGGGGCGGGAGAGACCCAGTACTTC
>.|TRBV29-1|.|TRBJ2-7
CSVVYRASYEQYF
TGCAGCGTTGTTTACAGGGCATCCTACGAGCAGTACTTC
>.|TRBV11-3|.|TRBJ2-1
CASSPGTYNEQFF
TGTGCCAGCAGCCCTGGCACGTACAATGAGCAGTTCTTC
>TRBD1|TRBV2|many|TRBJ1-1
CASSLQGANTEAFF
TGTGCCAGCAGTCTCCAGGGGGCGAACACTGAAGCTTTCTTT
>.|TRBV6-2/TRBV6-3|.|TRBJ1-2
CASSYPFGQIYGYTF
TGTGCCAGCAGTTACCCATTTGGACAAATCTATGGCTACACCTTC
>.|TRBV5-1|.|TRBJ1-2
CASSLDSYGYTF
TGCGCCAGCAGCCTCGACAGCTATGGCTACACCTTC
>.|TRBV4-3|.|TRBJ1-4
CASSQQGAGEKLFF
TGCGCCAGCAGCCAACAAGGGGCAGGTGAAAAACTGTTTTTT
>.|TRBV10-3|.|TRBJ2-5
CAIRDWGTEETQYF
TGTGCCATCAGAGATTGGGGGACTGAAGAGACCCAGTACTTC
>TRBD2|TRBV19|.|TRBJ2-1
CASSPVAGANEQFF
TGTGCCAGCAGCCCCGTAGCGGGAGCCAATGAGCAGTTCTTC
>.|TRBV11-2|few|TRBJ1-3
CASSLIVGDTIYF
TGTGCCAGCAGCTTAATTGTGGGAGACACCATATATTTT